Listed below are T cell receptor beta chains from one sample, sequenced in a study of control samples from healthy donors and cancer patients. Assay used: immunoSEQ multiplex PCR; TCRdb lists only in-frame clones, some missing. This sample yields about 96,000 clones, of which 93% are seen a single time; 8% belongs to the top ten. Sequencing was done on a sample of blood. The receptors here all came from a man aged 18 to 29 in good health. Each CDR3 is given with its conserved first and last residue. Fields, in order: CDR3 protein, CDR3 DNA, V gene, J gene, D gene, clone size. D genes are given only for firm matches. The size field is filled for only some rows; it gives once, few, many or a size class.

CDR3: CASSSGQYGYTF
DNA: TGCGCCAGCAGCTCGGGACAGTATGGCTACACCTTC
V: TRBV5-1
J: TRBJ1-2
D: TRBD1
size: -

CDR3: CASRLNGVDTENTEAFF
DNA: TGTGCAAGTCGCTTAAACGGAGTTGACACCGAGAACACTGAAGCTTTCTTT
V: TRBV12-2
J: TRBJ1-1
D: -
size: -

CDR3: CASSQEGAAGNEQFF
DNA: TGCGCCAGCAGCCAAGAGGGCGCGGCGGGAAATGAGCAGTTCTTC
V: TRBV4-3
J: TRBJ2-1
D: -
size: once

CDR3: CASSYWDSSYEQYF
DNA: TGTGCCAGCAGTTACTGGGATAGCTCCTACGAGCAGTACTTC
V: TRBV6-2/TRBV6-3
J: TRBJ2-7
D: -
size: -

CDR3: CASTPSPASRYTEAFF
DNA: TGTGCCAGCACCCCCTCGCCCGCTTCGAGGTACACTGAAGCTTTCTTT
V: TRBV7-2
J: TRBJ1-1
D: -
size: -

CDR3: CASGLAGPGDNEQFF
DNA: TGCGCCAGCGGCCTAGCGGGCCCAGGGGACAATGAGCAGTTCTTC
V: TRBV5-1
J: TRBJ2-1
D: TRBD2
size: -

CDR3: CASSPQGSTEAFF
DNA: TGTGCCAGTAGCCCACAGGGATCCACTGAAGCTTTCTTT
V: TRBV19
J: TRBJ1-1
D: -
size: -

CDR3: CASSPSTELNTEAFF
DNA: TGTGCCAGCAGCCCTTCAACGGAGCTGAACACTGAAGCTTTCTTT
V: TRBV28
J: TRBJ1-1
D: -
size: -

CDR3: CATSRGIRRGIRNTEAFF
DNA: TGTGCCACCAGCAGAGGTATCCGGCGGGGGATAAGGAACACTGAAGCTTTCTTT
V: TRBV15
J: TRBJ1-1
D: -
size: -

CDR3: CASSPGEIPAYEQYF
DNA: TGTGCCAGCTCACCGGGAGAGATACCAGCCTACGAGCAGTACTTC
V: TRBV18
J: TRBJ2-7
D: -
size: -

CDR3: CASSRSGGDNEQFF
DNA: TGTGCCAGCAGCCGAAGCGGGGGGGACAATGAGCAGTTCTTC
V: TRBV3-1/TRBV3-2
J: TRBJ2-1
D: TRBD2
size: -

CDR3: CASAGTSVATGELFF
DNA: TGCGCCAGCGCCGGGACTAGCGTAGCCACCGGGGAGCTGTTTTTT
V: TRBV5-1
J: TRBJ2-2
D: TRBD2
size: -

CDR3: CATSRARDEQYF
DNA: TGTGCCACCAGCAGGGCGAGGGACGAGCAGTACTTC
V: TRBV15
J: TRBJ2-7
D: -
size: -

CDR3: CASSETGTENEQFF
DNA: TGTGCCAGCAGTGAGACCGGGACAGAGAATGAGCAGTTCTTC
V: TRBV27
J: TRBJ2-1
D: TRBD1
size: -

CDR3: CASSQGVGTEAFF
DNA: TGTGCCAGCAGCCAGGGGGTCGGGACTGAAGCTTTCTTT
V: TRBV3-1/TRBV3-2
J: TRBJ1-1
D: -
size: -

CDR3: CASSSTSPETQYF
DNA: TGTGCCAGCAGTTCGACTAGCCCGGAGACCCAGTACTTC
V: TRBV12-3/TRBV12-4
J: TRBJ2-5
D: TRBD2
size: -

CDR3: CASSQEGTSLYEQYF
DNA: TGCGCCAGCAGCCAAGAAGGAACTAGCCTCTACGAGCAGTACTTC
V: TRBV4-3
J: TRBJ2-7
D: -
size: once

CDR3: CASSLKGGLLNTEAFF
DNA: TGTGCCAGCAGTTTAAAGGGGGGTCTATTGAACACTGAAGCTTTCTTT
V: TRBV27
J: TRBJ1-1
D: -
size: -

CDR3: CASSSRTENTEAFF
DNA: TGTGCCAGCAGTTCCCGGACGGAGAACACTGAAGCTTTCTTT
V: TRBV27
J: TRBJ1-1
D: -
size: -

CDR3: CASSLGSLPYGYTF
DNA: TGTGCCAGCAGCTTGGGGTCGCTACCCTATGGCTACACCTTC
V: TRBV5-6
J: TRBJ1-2
D: -
size: -

CDR3: CASSQGAGNKDGYTF
DNA: TGCGCCAGCAGCCAAGGGGCAGGGAATAAGGATGGCTACACCTTC
V: TRBV4-1
J: TRBJ1-2
D: -
size: -

CDR3: CAWSVFRQGPVHPRQPNF
DNA: TGTGCCTGGAGTGTCTTTCGCCAGGGGCCTGTTCATCCCCGACAACCTAACTTC
V: TRBV30
J: TRBJ2-7
D: -
size: -

CDR3: CSVVEENYGYTF
DNA: TGCAGCGTTGTAGAGGAAAACTATGGCTACACCTTC
V: TRBV29-1
J: TRBJ1-2
D: -
size: -

CDR3: CASSPISAASSYNEQFF
DNA: TGCGCCAGCAGCCCCATTTCCGCAGCCAGCTCCTACAATGAGCAGTTCTTC
V: TRBV4-1
J: TRBJ2-1
D: -
size: -

CDR3: CASSHQRTGGDEKLFF
DNA: TGTGCCAGCAGTCACCAACGGACAGGGGGCGATGAAAAACTGTTTTTT
V: TRBV7-6
J: TRBJ1-4
D: TRBD1
size: -

CDR3: CASSHRIGGYTF
DNA: TGTGCCAGCAGCCACAGGATAGGCGGCTACACCTTC
V: TRBV2
J: TRBJ1-2
D: -
size: -

CDR3: CASSLGLQTQYF
DNA: TGTGCCAGCAGCTTAGGATTGCAGACCCAGTACTTC
V: TRBV7-8
J: TRBJ2-5
D: -
size: -

CDR3: CASSTWGIDSPLHF
DNA: TGTGCCAGCAGCACCTGGGGGATCGATTCACCCCTCCACTTT
V: TRBV11-2
J: TRBJ1-6
D: -
size: once

CDR3: CASSPKALEMNTEAFF
DNA: TGTGCCAGCAGCCCCAAAGCCCTGGAGATGAACACTGAAGCTTTCTTT
V: TRBV7-8
J: TRBJ1-1
D: -
size: -

CDR3: CAWSPGTIGNQPQHF
DNA: TGTGCCTGGAGCCCCGGGACCATCGGCAATCAGCCCCAGCATTTT
V: TRBV30
J: TRBJ1-5
D: -
size: -

CDR3: CALGRGQKTTGANVLTF
DNA: TGTGCCTTAGGGCGGGGACAGAAAACCACTGGGGCCAACGTCCTGACTTTC
V: TRBV30
J: TRBJ2-6
D: -
size: -

CDR3: CASSYRTGAYGYTF
DNA: TGTGCCAGCAGTTACCGGACAGGGGCCTATGGCTACACCTTC
V: TRBV6-5
J: TRBJ1-2
D: TRBD1
size: -

CDR3: CASSFSSGWDTGELFF
DNA: TGTGCCAGCAGCTTTTCGAGCGGGTGGGACACCGGGGAGCTGTTTTTT
V: TRBV13
J: TRBJ2-2
D: -
size: -

CDR3: CASSQKARQGEKLFF
DNA: TGCGCCAGCAGCCAAAAGGCCAGGCAGGGTGAAAAACTGTTTTTT
V: TRBV4-1
J: TRBJ1-4
D: -
size: -

CDR3: CASSAGGRQGLLYGYTF
DNA: TGTGCCAGCAGCGCTGGGGGGCGACAGGGACTCCTCTATGGCTACACCTTC
V: TRBV21-1
J: TRBJ1-2
D: -
size: once

CDR3: CASSLTREVGANVLTF
DNA: TGTGCCAGCAGTTTGACGAGGGAAGTTGGGGCCAACGTCCTGACTTTC
V: TRBV27
J: TRBJ2-6
D: -
size: -

CDR3: CASSLDLLSYEQYF
DNA: TGTGCCAGCAGCTTGGACTTACTCTCCTACGAGCAGTACTTC
V: TRBV5-5
J: TRBJ2-7
D: -
size: -

CDR3: CASSLVLTATYEQYF
DNA: TGTGCCAGCAGCTTAGTACTGACAGCCACCTACGAGCAGTACTTC
V: TRBV7-2
J: TRBJ2-7
D: -
size: -

CDR3: CASSYSKTGSETQYF
DNA: TGTGCCAGCAGTTACTCGAAAACAGGGAGCGAGACCCAGTACTTC
V: TRBV6-2/TRBV6-3
J: TRBJ2-5
D: -
size: -

CDR3: CASKGYQGSQETQYF
DNA: TGTGCCAGTAAGGGATACCAGGGAAGCCAGGAGACCCAGTACTTC
V: TRBV19
J: TRBJ2-5
D: -
size: -

CDR3: CASSDSNLGAYGYTF
DNA: TGTGCCAGCAGTGACTCGAACCTAGGAGCCTATGGCTACACCTTC
V: TRBV6-4
J: TRBJ1-2
D: -
size: -

CDR3: CSVSTGVDTGNTIYF
DNA: TGCAGCGTTTCGACAGGGGTGGATACTGGAAACACCATATATTTT
V: TRBV29-1
J: TRBJ1-3
D: TRBD1
size: -

CDR3: CASSPRVKRPYEQYF
DNA: TGTGCCAGCAGCCCACGGGTGAAAAGACCCTACGAGCAGTACTTC
V: TRBV3-1/TRBV3-2
J: TRBJ2-7
D: -
size: -

CDR3: CASKGQPNTGELFF
DNA: TGTGCCAGCAAGGGACAGCCGAACACCGGGGAGCTGTTTTTT
V: TRBV6-4
J: TRBJ2-2
D: TRBD1
size: -

CDR3: CASSAESLGQPQHF
DNA: TGCGCCAGCAGCGCCGAGAGTTTAGGGCAGCCCCAGCATTTT
V: TRBV5-1
J: TRBJ1-5
D: -
size: -

CDR3: CASRSLAGGPADTQYF
DNA: TGTGCCAGCAGATCCCTAGCGGGGGGGCCAGCAGATACGCAGTATTTT
V: TRBV2
J: TRBJ2-3
D: TRBD2
size: -

CDR3: CASSLFDEQYF
DNA: TGTGCCAGCAGTTTATTCGACGAGCAGTACTTC
V: TRBV27
J: TRBJ2-7
D: -
size: -

CDR3: CASSPGQGINYGYTF
DNA: TGCGCCAGCAGCCCAGGACAGGGGATTAACTATGGCTACACCTTC
V: TRBV5-1
J: TRBJ1-2
D: TRBD1
size: -

CDR3: CASRTTGEDTIYF
DNA: TGTGCCAGTAGAACTACGGGGGAGGACACCATATATTTT
V: TRBV19
J: TRBJ1-3
D: -
size: -

CDR3: CAISESGGRRETQYF
DNA: TGTGCCATCAGTGAGTCGGGCGGGAGGAGAGAGACCCAGTACTTC
V: TRBV10-3
J: TRBJ2-5
D: TRBD2
size: -

CDR3: CASSPSNEQFF
DNA: TGTGCCAGCAGCCCCAGCAATGAGCAGTTCTTC
V: TRBV7-9
J: TRBJ2-1
D: -
size: once

CDR3: CASRAKAYEQYF
DNA: TGTGCCAGCAGAGCGAAGGCCTACGAGCAGTACTTC
V: TRBV6-5
J: TRBJ2-7
D: -
size: -

CDR3: CASRAGGTGPQHF
DNA: TGTGCCAGTAGGGCAGGGGGCACGGGGCCCCAGCATTTT
V: TRBV19
J: TRBJ1-5
D: TRBD1
size: -

CDR3: CASSSPGLAGAYEQYF
DNA: TGTGCCAGCAGCTCTCCGGGACTAGCGGGAGCGTACGAGCAGTACTTC
V: TRBV11-2
J: TRBJ2-7
D: TRBD2
size: -

CDR3: CASSLGGADGYTF
DNA: TGCGCCAGCAGCTTGGGAGGGGCTGATGGCTACACCTTC
V: TRBV5-1
J: TRBJ1-2
D: -
size: once